This entry features one T cell receptor (beta chain) sequence. This clone's antigen is unknown. No much larger clone is present one base from it, and per-base qualities are unavailable. Spanning cysteine to phenylalanine, the CDR3 consists of 14 amino acids. Only CDR3 DNA is held: 42 bases, read in frame from base 1. V and J are trimmed by 6 bases and 2 bases, and the gene matches miss 4 bases of the junction. Sequences WSHSY (CDR1) and SAAADI (CDR2) are obtained from the germline V gene. The method was PCR. Sequencing was carried out with an Illumina HiSeq 2500. To reduce PCR and sequencing biases, unique molecular identifiers were incorporated into the TCR beta cDNA libraries. Every 1 to 10 million input T cells yielded around 500,000 cDNA molecules, meaning each molecule approximated one T cell. The same protocol used for the earlier healthy control dataset was applied to prepare and sequence the patient libraries. Samples belonging to the same batch were prepared together, multiplexed and sequenced on a shared HiSeq lane. Per the original workflow: MIGEC was used to process the raw barcoded reads, and molecular identifier groups with only a single read were discarded before consensus assembly and CDR3 extraction. VDJtools was used for post-analysis of the clonotype tables, with diversity normalized by down-sampling every dataset to the smallest sample size. In repertoire overlap clustering, CDR3 amino acid sequences, but not nucleotide sequences, were matched to correct batch-related cross-sample contamination. The public reads were quality trimmed at Q25 with fastp and then assembled into clones with MiXCR by TCRdb, keeping productive beta chains. Entries are consolidated by CDR3 protein sequence, retaining the most common genes and DNA. Clone size and V and J calls follow TCRdb, not the original study. A total of around 190,000 distinct CDR3 sequences appear in this sample, roughly 30% of them only once. About 3.7% of the sample is held by the ten biggest clonotypes.

This specimen comes from a study of post-analysis software for immune sequencing data (dated by TCRdb to the mid-2010s). Describing the broader study: Disease courses on record covered relapsing-remitting, secondary progressive and progressive-relapsing multiple sclerosis, though some patients had no subtype annotation. Patient repertoires were compared against around 10 previously published healthy control repertoires from donors aged roughly 6 to 28 years. A subset of samples was prepared in parallel using single-end sample barcoding, then pooled and co-amplified after Illumina adapter ligation. The paper's findings and limits, for the study overall: Compared with controls, multiple sclerosis patients had significantly lower normalized Chao1 diversity, a finding suggesting substantial peripheral T-cell clonal expansion. Strong co-clustering of samples prepared in the same batch was shown by direct clustering with F measure, prompting a batch-effect correction. The control group was slightly older than the multiple sclerosis patient group. Patients showed significantly higher frequencies than controls for 4 or 5 TRBV segments, among them TRBV5-6, TRBV5-1 and TRBV20-1.

To demonstrate the VDJtools post-analysis software, TCR beta repertoires were profiled from the peripheral blood of 13 young patients with multiple sclerosis. Multiple sclerosis patients were children and adolescents aged roughly 6 to 16 years. Sequenced material: blood. The chain employs TRBV10-2 and TRBJ1-5, with TRBD1 matching 7 junction bases. This TCR came from a girl aged 2-17 years with multiple sclerosis. Here the CDR3 is given as CASRTGSGNQPQHF. The bases read TGCGCCAGCAGGACAGGGTCGGGCAATCAGCCCCAGCATTTT.